Each of the 6 T cell receptor beta chains below was sequenced from the same sample in a study of blood T cell repertoires in COVID-19. Method: immunoSEQ multiplex PCR; TCRdb's copy keeps in-frame clones and lacks some. In the table there are a few hundred thousand clones, 85% of which are singletons. Sequencing used peripheral blood. Receptors were obtained from a young woman with acute or convalescent COVID-19.

This clone was seen only once. The chain links TRBV5-4 to TRBJ2-1, with a tentative D call TRBD1 (5 bases). Germline CDR1 reads SGHNT; CDR2 reads YYREEE (reference sequence). V shed 1 base and J shed 0 bases, with 8 bases lying between them. This CDR3 comprises 15 residues. This CDR3 is CASSLQGSSYNEQFF. The CDR3 DNA sequence: TGTGCCAGCAGCTTGCAGGGAAGCTCCTACAATGAGCAGTTCTTC.

The chain combines TRBV5-6 with TRBJ2-1, with 11 bases identical to TRBD2. With V trimmed by 2 bases and J by 15 bases, 13 bases remained unmatched. The germline CDR1 and CDR2 sequences are SGHDT and YYEEEE. The CDR3 has 15 residues. CDR3 DNA sequence: TGTGCCAGCAGCTTCGGGCTAGCGGGAGGATCAAAGTCGTTCTTC. Translation gives CASSFGLAGGSKSFF.

The V and J genes are TRBV2 and TRBJ1-1, with D uncertain. The CDR3 is 14 residues long. The germline V and J ends were trimmed by 5 bases and 1 base, with 11 bases remaining between them. Germline V gives CDR1 SNHLY, CDR2 FYNNEI. The CDR3 nucleotides are TGTGCCAGCAGTCGGGATGGACCGAACACTGAAGCTTTCTTT. It is translated as CASSRDGPNTEAFF.

This clone was recorded only once. The CDR3 sequence is CASITGAVNTEAFF. CDR3 coding DNA: TGTGCCAGCATCACAGGGGCCGTGAACACTGAAGCTTTCTTT. The rearrangement uses TRBV5-5 and TRBJ1-1; 7 nucleotides agree with TRBD1. CDR1 SGHKS and CDR2 YYEKEE come from the germline V gene (reference sequence). V lost 6 bases to trimming and J lost 0 bases; unmatched junction nucleotides: 5. This CDR3 has 14 residues.

The chain recombines TRBV7-8 with TRBJ2-1; maybe TRBD2 (6 bases). The CDR3 has 15 residues. Germline CDR1 is SGHVS and CDR2 is FQNEAQ. V was cut by 4 bases and J by 7 bases, with 17 bases left in between. CDR3 DNA sequence: TGTGCCAGCAGCTATCGGGACTTCCCAGAGAATGAGCAGTTCTTC. Amino acid sequence: CASSYRDFPENEQFF.

The V and J genes are TRBV5-1 and TRBJ1-2; D perhaps matches TRBD1 (6 bases). The CDR3 is 15 amino acids. The germline V and J ends were trimmed by 6 bases and 1 base, with 16 bases remaining between them. Germline assignment: CDR1 SGHRS and CDR2 YFSETQ. The CDR3 DNA sequence: TGCGCCAGCACAAATGCACAGGGATATAACTATGGCTACACCTTC. This gives the protein CASTNAQGYNYGYTF.